Shown below are 2 T cell receptor beta chains from a single sample sequenced in a study of shared clonotypes between healthy human individuals. Sequencing used immunoSEQ multiplex PCR; TCRdb keeps in-frame clones, though not all of them. This sample has a few million clones, with more than 90% found just once. Material for sequencing was naive CD4+ T cells sorted from blood. As to subset: CD45RA+ positively selected. The receptors shown here come from a man between 18 and 29 years old in good health.

The chain combines TRBV7-8 with TRBJ2-5, with D hard to call. Trimming stripped 2 bases from V and 2 bases from J, with 6 bases between. There are 13 residues in the CDR3. Germline V gives CDR1 SGHVS, CDR2 FQNEAQ. CDR3 sequence (DNA): TGTGCCAGCAGCTTACGGCAGCAAGAGACCCAGTACTTC. It is translated as CASSLRQQETQYF. The variable domain in full, completed from reference TRBV7-8 and TRBJ2-5, reads GAGVSQSPRYKVAKRGQDVALRCDPISGHVSLFWYQQALGQGPEFLTYFQNEAQLDKSGLPSDRFFAERPEGSVSTLKIQRTQQEDSAVYLCASSLRQQETQYFGPGTRLLVL.

This sequence joins TRBV5-1 and TRBJ2-7; 7 bases map to TRBD1. The CDR3 has 13 residues. The germline gives CDR1 SGHRS, CDR2 YFSETQ. The ends lost 5 bases at V and 7 bases at J; junction bases unmatched: 9. CDR3 amino acids: CASRPGTVGEQYF. DNA for the CDR3: TGCGCCAGCAGGCCGGGGACAGTGGGAGAGCAGTACTTC.